The next 28 T cell receptor beta chains were all read from a single sample in a study of T cells in localized non-small cell lung cancer. Using immunoSEQ multiplex PCR, the repertoire was profiled, and TCRdb retains in-frame clones only, with some absent. Of 50,000 or so clones in the sample, around three quarters were seen once. Source: PBMCs, taken before any cancer treatment. Every receptor here comes from a woman aged 35 to 70 with stage II lung adenocarcinoma.

The J gene is TRBJ1-1, the V gene TRBV4-2; the D gene is possibly TRBD1 (6 bases). With 0 bases removed from V and 10 bases from J, the gap between germline ends came to 15 bases. CDR1 is LGHNA, CDR2 YNFKEQ, per germline. This CDR3 spans 14 amino acids. CDR3 coding DNA: TGTGCCAGCAGCCAAGATCCGCCGGGACATAGAGCTTTCTTT. This sequence encodes CASSQDPPGHRAFF.

In its sample, this clone was seen a few times. The V call is TRBV6-1, the J call TRBJ2-5; TRBD1 matches at 7 bases. V lost 7 bases to trimming and J lost 5 bases; unmatched junction nucleotides: 7. The CDR3 contains 13 residues. Germline CDR1 is MNHNS and CDR2 is SASEGT. CDR3 in amino acids: CASKDRVGETQYF. Written as DNA, the CDR3 is TGTGCCAGCAAAGACAGGGTGGGGGAGACCCAGTACTTC.

The chain has TRBV18 and TRBJ1-5; perhaps TRBD1 as D (5 bases). CDR3 length equals 13 residues. The V gene's germline CDR1 is KGHSH and CDR2 LQKENI. The ends were cut back, 4 bases at V and 5 bases at J, with 9 bases in the middle. The DNA of the CDR3 is TGTGCCAGCTCACGGGGCCCCGATCAGCCCCAGCATTTT. Translation: CASSRGPDQPQHF.

This clone rates as medium-sized (0.01 to 0.1%). The chain carries TRBV28 and TRBJ1-2; D not certain. Germline-derived CDR1 and CDR2 are MDHEN and SYDVKM. V lost 3 bases to trimming and J lost 6 bases, with 20 bases between them. This CDR3 comprises 16 residues. The CDR3 DNA reads as TGTGCCAGCAGTTTCTACCCACCCCCTGCCCCGAATGGCTACACCTTC. Translated: CASSFYPPPAPNGYTF.

This chain joins TRBV5-1 and TRBJ2-4; perhaps TRBD2 as D (5 bases). Trimming shortened V by 0 bases and J by 8 bases, and 9 bases separated the two germline ends. The CDR3 runs to 13 residues. Germline V gene sequence: CDR1 SGHRS, CDR2 YFSETQ. DNA of the CDR3: TGCGCCAGCAGCTTGGCTAGCCGCGACATTCAGTACTTC. Its protein is CASSLASRDIQYF.

This clone has just one count. The chain recombines TRBV30 with TRBJ1-2; no clear D. Between the trimmed V and J ends, which lost 0 bases and 0 bases, there was a span of 14 bases. Germline lookup yields CDR1 GTSNPN and CDR2 SVGIG (reference sequence). The CDR3 loop spans 16 amino acids. CDR3 sequence: CAWSVLGDRANYGYTF. CDR3 DNA: TGTGCCTGGAGTGTATTGGGCGACCGGGCTAACTATGGCTACACCTTC.

This rearrangement joins TRBV27 to TRBJ2-3, with D tentatively TRBD2 (6 bases). Trimming pared 0 bases from V and 0 bases from J, leaving 13 bases between. This CDR3 is built from 17 residues. Germline V lookup: CDR1 MNHEY, CDR2 SMNVEV (reference sequence). CDR3 sequence reads: CASSLSVLATSTDTQYF. The CDR3, as DNA: TGTGCCAGCAGTTTATCCGTCCTAGCGACTAGCACAGATACGCAGTATTTT.

This rearrangement joins TRBV28 to TRBJ2-5, with a tentative D call TRBD1 (5 bases). Germline loops: CDR1 MDHEN, CDR2 SYDVKM. V gave up 2 bases and J gave up 5 bases, with 9 bases separating them. This CDR3 has 13 amino acids. In DNA, the CDR3 is TGTGCCAGCAGTTTACAGGGATTGGAGACCCAGTACTTC. Its translation is CASSLQGLETQYF. Filled out from reference TRBV28 and TRBJ2-5, the complete variable domain reads DVKVTQSSRYLVKRTGEKVFLECVQDMDHENMFWYRQDPGLGLRLIYFSYDVKMKEKGDIPEGYSVSREKKERFSLILESASTNQTSMYLCASSLQGLETQYFGPGTRLLVL.

The CDR3 loop is CAWSVPSGGARRETQYF. Written as DNA, the CDR3 is TGTGCCTGGAGTGTCCCCTCGGGGGGGGCGCGTAGGGAGACCCAGTACTTC. The V gene is TRBV30, the J gene TRBJ2-5, with 8 bases lining up with TRBD2. V shed 0 bases, J shed 5 bases, and the junction held 14 bases outside the gene matches. Germline lookup yields CDR1 GTSNPN and CDR2 SVGIG (reference sequence). The length of the CDR3 is 17 residues.

This clone showed up just once. This rearrangement joins TRBV18 to TRBJ1-2, with a possible D match to TRBD1 (6 bases). CDR1 KGHSH and CDR2 LQKENI come from the germline V gene. The CDR3 contains 14 residues. The V end lost 2 bases, the J end lost 5 bases, and 12 bases lay between the germline ends. The CDR3 coding sequence is TGTGCCAGCTCACCAGCCAGGGGAGGTTATGGCTACACCTTC. As protein: CASSPARGGYGYTF.

The rearrangement uses TRBV7-9 and TRBJ2-7; possibly TRBD2 for D (6 bases). The CDR3 has 15 residues. The V end lost 3 bases, the J end lost 3 bases, and 15 bases lay between the germline ends. Germline-derived CDR1 and CDR2 are SEHNR and FQNEAQ (reference sequence). This CDR3 is CASSFDRAGFYEQYF. In nucleotides, the CDR3 is TGTGCCAGCAGCTTTGACCGAGCGGGCTTCTACGAGCAGTACTTC.

The chain couples TRBV5-1 to TRBJ2-6; D not resolved. Germline CDR1 is SGHRS and CDR2 is YFSETQ. The CDR3 is made up of 13 amino acids. Trimming shortened V by 1 base and J by 4 bases, and 3 bases separated the two germline ends. CDR3 in amino acids: CASSLLGANVLTF. CDR3 coding DNA: TGCGCCAGCAGCTTGTTGGGGGCCAACGTCCTGACTTTC.

The rearrangement uses TRBV27 and TRBJ2-1; the D gene is possibly TRBD2 (5 bases). This CDR3 is built from 15 residues. The V gene lost 7 bases and the J gene lost 1 base, with 14 bases spanning the gap. Germline V gene data show CDR1 as MNHEY and CDR2 as SMNVEV (reference sequence). The CDR3 protein is CASTPRGRSYNEQFF. The CDR3 DNA is TGTGCCAGCACTCCTCGGGGAAGATCCTACAATGAGCAGTTCTTC.

The chain recombines TRBV6-5 with TRBJ2-1; D is uncertain. CDR3 length: 13 residues. Trimming cost V 6 bases and J 9 bases, with 15 bases left between them. Germline V gene data show CDR1 as MNHEY and CDR2 as SVGAGI. The chain's CDR3 is CASSPSQDPEQFF. CDR3 DNA: TGTGCCAGCAGCCCAAGCCAGGATCCTGAGCAGTTCTTC.

This clone has a single count. A much bigger clone sits one base away, suggesting this may be a read error. The chain uses TRBV11-2 and TRBJ1-1; D is unclear. Germline values: CDR1 SGHAT, CDR2 FQNNGV. V gave up 4 bases and J gave up 2 bases, with 2 bases separating them. The CDR3 has 11 amino acids. CDR3 in DNA: TGTGCCAGCAGCTCCAACACTGAAGCTTTCTTT. It codes for CASSSNTEAFF.

This clone was found once. This chain joins TRBV7-2 and TRBJ2-5, with D perhaps matching TRBD1 or TRBD2 (5 bases each). V was pared by 3 bases and J by 5 bases, with 13 bases between. CDR1 and CDR2 (germline): SGHTA, FQGNSA. This CDR3 is 14 amino acids long. CDR3 sequence reads: CASSFLGDGETQYF. Here the CDR3 DNA reads TGTGCCAGCAGCTTTTTAGGGGACGGGGAGACCCAGTACTTC.

V usage is TRBV7-8 and J usage is TRBJ2-6, with D uncertain. Between the trimmed V and J ends, which lost 5 bases and 3 bases, there was a span of 11 bases. This CDR3 comprises 15 residues. CDR1 SGHVS and CDR2 FQNEAQ come from the germline V gene. CDR3 sequence: CASSPEVYGANVLTF. CDR3 DNA sequence: TGTGCCAGCAGCCCAGAGGTGTATGGGGCCAACGTCCTGACTTTC.

This clone showed up just a few times. This CDR3 is CAWSVFTTGNTEAFF. As DNA, the CDR3 is TGTGCCTGGAGTGTTTTCACTACGGGGAACACTGAAGCTTTCTTT. This chain uses TRBV30 with TRBJ1-1, with D unclear. The V gene lost 0 bases and the J gene lost 1 base, with 12 bases spanning the gap. CDR1 is GTSNPN, CDR2 SVGIG, per germline (reference sequence). This CDR3 comprises 15 residues.

This clone was observed once. This chain uses TRBV5-4 with TRBJ2-7; TRBD1 might be the D (6 bases). The CDR3 runs to 13 residues. Looked up from germline, CDR1 is SGHNT and CDR2 is YYREEE (reference sequence). Deletions cut 4 bases from V and 2 bases from J, with 10 bases between. CDR3 sequence (DNA): TGTGCCAGCAGCCTGGACAGAACCTACGAGCAGTACTTC. Encoded protein: CASSLDRTYEQYF.

This chain links TRBV5-1 with TRBJ1-2, with 7 nucleotides matching TRBD1. The J segment lost 4 bases and the V segment lost 2 bases, leaving 8 bases of the junction unmatched. CDR3 size: 15 residues. CDR1 is SGHRS, CDR2 YFSETQ, per germline. The CDR3 DNA follows: TGCGCCAGCAGCTTTAACGTCCGGGACAGCTATGGCTACACCTTC. Translated, it gives CASSFNVRDSYGYTF.

This clone was counted only a few times. The rearrangement joins TRBV11-2 to TRBJ1-1, with D unclear. Deletions cut 4 bases from V and 1 base from J, with 7 bases between. Per germline, CDR1 SGHAT and CDR2 FQNNGV. The CDR3 runs to 13 residues. Written as DNA, the CDR3 is TGTGCCAGCAGCTACCTCCAGAACACTGAAGCTTTCTTT. Its translation: CASSYLQNTEAFF. Variable domain in full (rest from reference TRBV11-2 and TRBJ1-1): EAGVAQSPRYKIIEKRQSVAFWCNPISGHATLYWYQQILGQGPKLLIQFQNNGVVDDSQLPKDRFSAERLKGVDSTLKIQPAKLEDSAVYLCASSYLQNTEAFFGQGTRLTVV.

The rearrangement links TRBV2 to TRBJ1-2, with 7 nucleotides matching TRBD1. The CDR3 loop spans 12 amino acids. V was pared by 6 bases and J by 3 bases, with 1 base of the junction left unmatched. CDR1 SNHLY and CDR2 FYNNEI come from the germline V gene. CDR3 bases: TGTGCCAGCAGCGACAGGGACTATGGCTACACCTTC. Residues: CASSDRDYGYTF.

This clone was picked up a small number of times. The chain carries TRBV2 and TRBJ1-2; D gene unclear. Germline lookup yields CDR1 SNHLY and CDR2 FYNNEI. CDR3 size: 13 residues. V lost 7 bases and J 5 bases, leaving 14 bases between the germline ends. CDR3 residues: CASTRGWEYGYTF. The DNA for the CDR3 is TGTGCCAGCACGCGGGGATGGGAGTATGGCTACACCTTC.

This clone was picked up one time. This chain joins TRBV4-2 and TRBJ2-2, with D tentatively TRBD2 (7 bases). V gave up 0 bases and J gave up 4 bases, with 12 bases separating them. Germline V CDR1 and CDR2: LGHNA, YNFKEQ. This CDR3 region has 16 residues. In nucleotides, the CDR3 is TGTGCCAGCAGCCAAGAGACGGGGGGCCTCACCGGGGAGCTGTTTTTT. Its translation is CASSQETGGLTGELFF.

The chain carries TRBV6-1 and TRBJ1-2, with D perhaps matching TRBD1 (6 bases). Trimming removed 5 bases from V and 7 bases from J, with 11 bases in between. Germline CDR1 is MNHNS and CDR2 is SASEGT. This CDR3 spans 12 amino acids. The CDR3: CASSPQGAGYTF. As DNA, the CDR3 is TGTGCCAGCAGTCCACAGGGCGCTGGCTACACCTTC.

This chain joins TRBV28 and TRBJ2-5; D may be TRBD1 or TRBD2 (5 bases each). With the DNA end fitting TRBJ2-7 better, the J assignment may be wrong. This CDR3 is built from 13 residues. Germline assignment: CDR1 MDHEN and CDR2 SYDVKM. CDR3 coding DNA: TGTGCCAGCCGACTCCCGGGGACGGACGAGCAGTACTTC. Translated, it gives CASRLPGTDEQYF.

The chain is built from TRBV2 and TRBJ2-5, with D possibly called TRBD1 or TRBD2 (5 bases each). TRBJ2-7 matches the DNA end more closely, so the J call is doubtful. CDR3 length equals 14 residues. The V gene's germline CDR1 is SNHLY and CDR2 FYNNEI. In nucleotides, the CDR3 is TGTGCCAGCACCCCGGGACGGTTTGTAGACGAGCAGTACTTC. Protein: CASTPGRFVDEQYF.

This clone was counted at least ten times. The chain carries TRBV14 and TRBJ2-3; D is uncertain. Trimming took 4 bases from V and 0 from J, leaving 11 bases between them. From germline, CDR1 is SGHDN and CDR2 FVKESK. This CDR3 has 15 residues. This CDR3 reads CASSLQLASTDTQYF. The DNA for the CDR3 is TGTGCCAGCAGCCTACAGCTTGCTAGCACAGATACGCAGTATTTT.